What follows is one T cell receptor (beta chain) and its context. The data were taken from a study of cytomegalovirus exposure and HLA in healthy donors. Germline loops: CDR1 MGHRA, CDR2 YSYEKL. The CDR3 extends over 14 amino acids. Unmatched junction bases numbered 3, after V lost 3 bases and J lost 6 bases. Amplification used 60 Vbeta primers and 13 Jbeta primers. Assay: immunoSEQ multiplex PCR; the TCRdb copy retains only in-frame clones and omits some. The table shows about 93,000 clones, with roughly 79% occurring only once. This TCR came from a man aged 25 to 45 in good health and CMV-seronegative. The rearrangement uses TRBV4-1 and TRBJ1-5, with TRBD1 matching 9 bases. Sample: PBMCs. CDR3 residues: CASSQGQGTQPQHF. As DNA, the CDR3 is TGCGCCAGCAGCCAGGGACAGGGTACTCAGCCCCAGCATTTT.